This T cell receptor (beta chain) emerged from a study of T-cell memory formation after mild COVID-19. Each CDR3 protein gets one entry after TCRdb re-called the 5' RACE reads with MiXCR. This table holds about 170,000 distinct CDR3 sequences, 10% to 15% found once. After removal of 5 bases from V and 6 bases from J, the junction contained 7 bases not matched to a gene. The CDR3 has 14 residues. From germline, CDR1 is MNHEY and CDR2 SVGAGI. The TCR was taken from a young man who had mild COVID-19 (a few samples of this study predate the infection). Cell type and time point are not known. V usage is TRBV6-5 and J usage is TRBJ2-3, with 8 bases fitting TRBD2. The sample comprised PBMCs or a T cell subset sorted from them (not recorded which). As DNA, the CDR3 is TGTGCCAGCAGTCTGCGGGGGGCAATGGATACGCAGTATTTT. This encodes CASSLRGAMDTQYF.